Listed below are T cell receptor beta chains from one sample, sequenced in a study of shared clonotypes between healthy human individuals. The repertoire was sequenced with immunoSEQ multiplex PCR; TCRdb's copy has only in-frame clones and lacks some. The data hold 2 million to 2.5 million clones, with nearly 97% observed a single time. Sample: naive CD4+ T cells sorted from blood. Receptors were obtained from a man between 18 and 29 years old in good health. CDR3s include the opening cysteine and the closing phenylalanine or tryptophan. The D gene is left open where the match is weak.

>-|TRBJ1-2|TRBV7-9
CASSLAGSYGYTF
>-|TRBJ2-5|TRBV18
CASSLPDIGGETQYF
>-|TRBJ2-1|TRBV6-5
CASSYPQGEQFF
>-|TRBJ1-1|TRBV7-9
CASSVWTEAFF
>-|TRBJ2-7|TRBV7-2
CASIDSPGESYEQYF
>-|TRBJ2-3|TRBV19
CASSITGDTQYF
>-|TRBJ2-3|TRBV5-1
CASSLGPGTDTQYF
>-|TRBJ1-5|TRBV21-1
CARGRGIGQPQHF
>-|TRBJ2-1|TRBV10-3
CAIAGGLAAGDEQFF
>TRBD2|TRBJ2-7|TRBV4-1
CASSRGGGYEQYF
>TRBD2|TRBJ2-5|TRBV30
CAWSVPAGGQETQYF
>TRBD1|TRBJ1-2|TRBV6-1
CASRGQGANYGYTF
>-|TRBJ2-7|TRBV7-9
CASTPQGPTYEQYF
>TRBD2|TRBJ2-1|TRBV10-3
CAISDLTSVGSYNEQFF
>-|TRBJ1-2|TRBV10-2
CASSEGGHPQLYGYTF
>-|TRBJ2-3|TRBV13
CASSLSPLTDTQYF
>-|TRBJ2-7|TRBV5-8
CASSLGGPYEQYF
>TRBD1|TRBJ1-2|TRBV6-5
CASSYSGTGFYGYTF
>-|TRBJ2-3|TRBV10-3
CAIGRLEMSTQYF
>TRBD1|TRBJ1-6|TRBV6-1
CASSEAITPGTVNSPLHF
>-|TRBJ1-4|TRBV28
CASSSHLWGRLANEKLFF
>-|TRBJ1-4|TRBV2
CASAPRVDGEKLFF
>-|TRBJ1-6|TRBV7-9
CASTRGNSPLHF
>TRBD1|TRBJ2-5|TRBV7-6
CASSSLTGGEQTQYF
>-|TRBJ1-2|TRBV7-2
CASSFGTDYGYTF
>-|TRBJ1-5|TRBV6-1
CASSEADLTQHF
>-|TRBJ2-2|TRBV18
CASSPPGRGMDTGELFF
>TRBD1|TRBJ1-2|TRBV29-1
CSSRQGGYGYTF
>-|TRBJ2-6|TRBV15
CATSRGSGANVLTF
>-|TRBJ1-1|TRBV5-1
CASRQITLNTEAFF
>TRBD1|TRBJ1-1|TRBV18
CASSPTTGAKVNTEAFF